This T cell receptor beta chain was sequenced in a study of T cells in Graves' hyperthyroidism and ophthalmopathy. Study-wide context: The authors collected peripheral blood at initial diagnosis, before any treatment. Whole-study results and caveats: Most thyroid clonotypes expanded above 0.001 appeared in blood too. A 13 V-J model separated ophthalmopathy from stable hyperthyroidism.

With a duration under 2 months, the hyperthyroidism was newly diagnosed in patients aged 18 to 65. At least ten counts were recorded for this clonotype. What it recognizes is unknown. Per the germline V gene, CDR1 is SGHNT and CDR2 is YENEEA. The CDR3 loop spans 14 amino acids. V trimming: 1 base; J trimming: 12 bases; junction bases outside the gene matches: 8. Using RNA transcripts as the source, TCR beta CDR3 regions were amplified. Carried out on the TCR CDR3, a first-round RT-PCR used the HTBI primer set. MiXCR, run by TCRdb on the multiplex PCR reads, gives a single entry per CDR3 protein. Of about 400,000 distinct CDR3 sequences in the sample, around 14% were seen once.

V gene TRBV11-3 combines with J gene TRBJ2-1; the match to TRBD1 covers 8 bases. The source material was blood. The TCR was taken from a woman aged 18-35 years with Graves' hyperthyroidism that later progressed to Graves' ophthalmopathy. The CDR3 DNA follows: TGTGCCAGCAGCTTAGGCGCCAGACAGGGGCGGCAGTTCTTC. Its protein is CASSLGARQGRQFF.